A selection of T cell receptor beta chains follows, all from one sample in a study of blood T cells in healthy people across ages. MiXCR, run by TCRdb on the 5' RACE reads, gives a single entry per CDR3 protein. The table lists roughly 2 million distinct CDR3 sequences, around half of them singletons. Sequencing input: blood. The receptors stem from a woman between 40 and 50 years old in good health. Both conserved end residues are part of each CDR3.

j_gene	v_gene	CDR3aa
TRBJ2-5	TRBV20-1	CSAETERIETQYF
TRBJ2-5	TRBV5-4	CASSADRGRRETQYF
TRBJ2-3	TRBV15	CATSRGQVRSTDTQYF
TRBJ2-6	TRBV7-2	CASSPSVVSGANVLTF
TRBJ1-1	TRBV29-1	CSVARDSSYTEAFF
TRBJ2-1	TRBV7-8	CASSPRRDRVSNEQFF
TRBJ2-7	TRBV28	CASTPPSRVNEQYF
TRBJ1-5	TRBV27	CASSSDPRGFDHQPQHF
TRBJ1-2	TRBV12-3/TRBV12-4	CASSTGTYGYTF
TRBJ1-6	TRBV20-1	CSAPGPGDRYSLHF
TRBJ1-4	TRBV6-5	CASSPGSGGRKLFF
TRBJ1-2	TRBV7-9	CASSLARQEIYYGYTF
TRBJ2-5	TRBV15	CATSRSTGETQYF
TRBJ1-2	TRBV6-6	CASSYEKGAGYGYTF
TRBJ2-7	TRBV20-1	CSANAPAAPQYF
TRBJ2-1	TRBV5-1	CASSFTGTRLYNEQFF
TRBJ1-1	TRBV5-1	CASNRDWGNTEAFF
TRBJ1-6	TRBV20-1	CSARDNLSGLNSPLHF
TRBJ2-1	TRBV11-2	CASSLAAGGRLSEQFF
TRBJ2-1	TRBV6-5	CASTTTRERGGVEQFF
TRBJ2-5	TRBV7-9	CASSSPVAGGLQETQYF
TRBJ2-5	TRBV10-3	CAISPTGLTGEAQYF
TRBJ2-5	TRBV7-2	CASSTARTQETQYF
TRBJ1-2	TRBV7-9	CASSQRQGGHYGYTF
TRBJ1-4	TRBV5-5	CASSAADWGGELFF
TRBJ2-5	TRBV19	CASSIHSQETQYF
TRBJ2-7	TRBV6-2/TRBV6-3	CASSYDPRDTLYEQYF
TRBJ2-5	TRBV4-2	CASSQEVFAGQETQYF
TRBJ2-1	TRBV7-2	CASPPAGGFYNEQFF
TRBJ2-3	TRBV29-1	CSGSGRIRTDTQYF
TRBJ2-7	TRBV7-2	CASSFSGQGLWYEQYF
TRBJ2-5	TRBV12-3/TRBV12-4	CASSHREVAQETQYF